This TCR beta chain emerged from a study of cytomegalovirus exposure and HLA in healthy donors (dated by TCRdb to 2016 to 2017). Notes on the research overall: According to an earlier analysis of a few hundred of the donors, about 190 million T cells yielded 117 million unique TCR beta sequences and 276 Gb of sequence data. About 300 gigabases of sequencing data and 70 million to 85 million unique TCR sequences were included in an early release covering about 700 HLA-typed donors. Of the roughly 430 genotyped donors, approximately 82% fell in the genetic ancestry cluster associated with self-reported Caucasian donors. The study aimed to test whether cataloging public T cell receptors could reveal signatures of past pathogen exposure. The study profiled the T cell repertoires of fewer than 850 subjects by immunosequencing and related them to cytomegalovirus serostatus. A separate validation cohort of approximately 120 different subjects was used in addition to the roughly 670-subject first cohort. To predict cytomegalovirus infection status, the study combined high-throughput TCR immunosequencing, statistical association of individual TCRs with disease status, and machine learning. A later analysis re-analyzed previously published TCR beta repertoires from several hundred donors and added high-resolution HLA genotyping to study TCR occurrence patterns. The later analysis used no new phenotypic data to find candidate immune exposures, relying instead on TCR beta sequences and their occurrence across donors. An earlier analysis of around 580 of the donors used high-throughput TCR beta sequencing to judge whether each TCR beta V gene segment behaved as functional or pseudogenic. Donor age, sex, ethnicity and CMV serostatus were compiled together with the repertoire data. A later genetic analysis took genome-wide SNP genotypes for about three fifths of the 666 donors and used that subset as a discovery cohort. All discovery cohort repertoires had been generated using a single sequencing platform. HLA typing included class I and class II loci at four-digit resolution. The number of typed donors differed by locus: about 620-640 for A, B, C, DRB1 and DQB1; 500 to 550 for DQA1; some 590 for DPA1; and around 470 for DPB1. Several DR-DQ haplotypes were handled as single units for association and clustering because linkage in the cohort was strong. Across approximately 400 genotyped donors of the cohort, an average of roughly 250,000 unique TCR beta nucleotide sequences per donor were sequenced, and 15% to 20% of those sequences were non-productive.

The cohort consisted of 666 healthy bone marrow donors. All cohort members were sampled while nominally healthy, although unrecorded immune exposures were likely present. The donor tested CMV seronegative, placing the donor among the 350 to 400 seronegative members of the cohort. Each donor provided a peripheral blood sample, and peripheral blood mononuclear cells were used for TCR beta sequencing. Genomic DNA extraction from the blood cell samples was performed with the Qiagen DNeasy Blood Extraction Kit. Results and caveats for the whole study, not just this receptor: A group of highly shared sequence variants was considered likely to be a technical artifact of the sequencing pipeline. A few of the identified cytomegalovirus-associated TCR beta chains were confirmed in vitro to be specific for cytomegalovirus antigens. HLA typing was unavailable for some donors at each locus, so association tests used only the typed subset. Sequencing depth was assumed to be roughly uniform across donors in the presence/absence analyses, though that assumption may not hold. In an earlier analysis of roughly 560 of the donors, most TCR beta V segments were observed in productive rearrangements about 87% or about 30% of the time, broadly matching IMGT annotations. An association between a missense DCLRE1C variant and V-gene and J-gene trimming of TCR beta chains was found in a later genetic analysis and replicated in an independent cohort. According to a later analysis, parvovirus B19, influenza, CMV and Epstein-Barr virus appeared linked to several top co-occurrence clusters. The earlier analysis of about 600 of the donors excluded 15 to 20 rarely observed V segments, including chromosome 9 orphons, because counts were too low. CMV serostatus was the only immune exposure information available for the cohort. Specific HLA alleles were associated with roughly 16,000 TCR beta sequences at a false discovery rate of 0.05 in a later analysis. The authors suggested that the approach could potentially be generalized to other disease states and immunological phenotypes. Only TCR beta chains were sequenced in this cohort, and the absence of alpha or paired-chain data limited detectable features. A further reported finding was that TCR beta sequences accurately predicted the HLA-A and HLA-B alleles for most subjects in the first cohort. A later analysis found that most CMV-associated TCR beta chains appeared HLA-restricted, with HLA associations seemingly driven largely by CMV exposure. A later analysis found that HLA-associated TCR beta chains were more clonally expanded and had lower generation probabilities than equally common non-associated chains. When HLA alleles, especially DR and DQ, strongly co-occurred, attributing TCR associations to individual alleles was difficult. In a later analysis, TCR association rates were found to vary across HLA loci, with the most associated TCRs seen for DRB1 alleles and the fewest for HLA-C alleles. Correlated functional status among segregating V segments might reflect linkage disequilibrium, but an unknown experimental factor could not be ruled out. Because the 87-base-pair reads could not distinguish some IMGT-functional V segments, including TRBV6-2 and TRBV6-3, those segments were excluded. In a later genetic analysis, fewer N-insertions in productive TCRs were reported among donors in an Asian-associated ancestry cluster than the approximately 670-donor mean. While some public TCRs were present in many individuals, most TCR sequences turned up only very rarely across donors. The study listed 164 TCR beta chains as associated with cytomegalovirus. The classifier was reported to diagnose cytomegalovirus status with high specificity and sensitivity in both the original and validation cohorts.

Comment on this clone: The antigen it binds to is not known. Per-base quality was not reported, and no clone a single base away is much larger than it.

The library was made by the immunoSEQ multiplex PCR assay. A mixture of 60 forward primers for TCR Vbeta segments and 13 reverse primers for TCR Jbeta segments was used in the multiplex PCR. Amplification of the CDR3 region of rearranged TCR beta genes was performed with a multiplex PCR assay on genomic DNA. Amplified TCR beta libraries were sequenced as 87-base-pair reads on the Illumina HiSeq System. As for the original processing: Across the 640 or so repertoires, a later analysis counted approximately 75 million unique TCR beta chains, roughly 11 million of which were shared by at least two donors. Raw reads were error-corrected and collapsed into unique sequences with a nearest-neighbor algorithm that merged closely related sequences to remove PCR and sequencing errors. To assign V, D and J gene segments, CDR3 sequences were aligned to IMGT reference sequences. For a sequence to be retained, a match of at least six nucleotides to both a V gene segment and a J gene segment was required. A rearrangement counted as productive if the CDR3 had no stop codons and remained in frame with V and J, and every other rearrangement counted as non-productive. Following IMGT convention, CDR3 was defined as the stretch from the second conserved V-encoded cysteine up to the conserved J-encoded phenylalanine. Sequences without an unambiguous match to a single V gene segment were excluded from the earlier analysis of about 600 of the donors. An earlier analysis of roughly 590 of the donors called V segments functional above 56.7% productive rearrangements and segregating when the between-donor standard deviation exceeded 5%. A statistical classification framework was built to diagnose cytomegalovirus status from the catalog of TCR beta chain sequences. V and J gene assignment, in a later analysis, came from comparing TCR nucleotide sequences with IMGT/GENE-DB human TR gene sequences. The TCRdist pipeline was used in a later analysis to assign CDR3 sequences and most-parsimonious VDJ recombination scenarios. In a later analysis, every TCR beta chain was defined by the combination of its CDR3 amino acid sequence and its V-gene family, and reads without a unique V-gene family were dropped. To address suspected cross-contamination and a sequencing artifact, a later analysis removed around 600 highly shared, low-generation-probability nucleotide sequences. In a later analysis, a clonal expansion index was calculated for each public chain from normalized within-repertoire ranks of inferred template counts. In a later analysis, generation probabilities were computed with a VDJ recombination model fitted to out-of-frame rearrangements, and the resulting probabilities were checked against IGoR. In a later analysis, hypergeometric tests were used to score TCR-TCR, TCR-HLA and TCR-CMV co-occurrence, with a repertoire-size bias correction applied to TCR pairs. To estimate false discovery rates, a later analysis permuted the HLA or CMV assignments 20 times. In a later analysis, co-occurring TCRs were grouped using DBSCAN, and TCRdist sequence similarity was added for clustering within HLA-allele-positive subsets. For co-occurrence clustering, repertoires with fewer than 30,000 or more than 120,000 public chains were excluded, along with several repertoires with anomalous nucleotide sharing. TCRdb holds this immuneACCESS table with in-frame rearrangements only. Some clones are missing; in checked studies, unresolved V genes explain under half, and the rest has no known cause. V, J and clone size were drawn from that table, and D and trimming were deduced from the DNA. The sample data list a few hundred thousand clones, and around 65% of these were observed just once. 2% to 2.5% of the sample belongs to the ten largest clones.

The junction carries 10 bases between V and J, which are trimmed by 1 base and 12 bases respectively. For CDR1 and CDR2, the germline V gene (reference sequence) lists SEHNR and FQNEAQ. The CDR3 spans 12 residues, from the cysteine through the phenylalanine. Solely the CDR3 DNA is kept, with 36 bases framed from the first base. The sequence is built from TRBV7-9 and TRBJ2-1, with no confident D gene call. This TCR was recovered from a female donor in good health and CMV-seronegative. Sequencing input: PBMCs. The CDR3 protein sequence reads: CASSLGSQRQFF. The nucleotide sequence is TGTGCCAGCAGCTTAGGTAGCCAACGGCAGTTCTTC.